This T cell receptor beta chain was sequenced during a study of OX40 agonist ivuxolimab in advanced cancers. Across the study: Patients were treated with ivuxolimab, an agonistic anti-OX40 (CD134) antibody.

Clones were sequenced by immunoSEQ multiplex PCR, and TCRdb holds only the in-frame ones, with some missing. The sample lists roughly 89,000 clones; about 86% were seen once. The clonotype comes from an adult with an advanced solid tumor such as melanoma, head and neck, liver or kidney cancer. The sample in question was CD4+ or CD8+ T cells sorted from blood, obtained in a trial of the OX40 agonist ivuxolimab.

The CDR3 DNA follows: TGCGCCAGCAGCTCCCGGACTAGCGGGGAGGGGAATGAGCAGTTCTTC. Encoded protein: CASSSRTSGEGNEQFF. The chain recombines TRBV4-1 with TRBJ2-1, with 12 bases matching TRBD2. The CDR3 extends over 16 amino acids. CDR1 and CDR2 from the germline V gene are MGHRA and YSYEKL. The trim removed 5 bases at V and 7 bases at J, leaving 9 bases unmatched.